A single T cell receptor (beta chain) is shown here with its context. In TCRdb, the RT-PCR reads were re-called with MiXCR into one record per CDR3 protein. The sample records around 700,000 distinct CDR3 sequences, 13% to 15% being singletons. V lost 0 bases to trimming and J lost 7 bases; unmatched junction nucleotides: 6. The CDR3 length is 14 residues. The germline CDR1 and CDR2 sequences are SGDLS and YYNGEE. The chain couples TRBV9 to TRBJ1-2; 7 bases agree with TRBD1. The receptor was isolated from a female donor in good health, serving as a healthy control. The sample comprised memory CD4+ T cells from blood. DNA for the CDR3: TGTGCCAGCAGCGTAGCTACAGGGGATATTGGCTACACCTTC. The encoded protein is CASSVATGDIGYTF.